This T cell receptor beta chain was recorded in a study of OX40 agonist ivuxolimab in advanced cancers. About the study: Treatment of patients was with ivuxolimab, an agonistic anti-OX40 (CD134) antibody. Study-level findings and limits: Researchers did not establish what antigens the expanded peripheral T cells target. Partly responding patients at 0.1-3.0 mg/kg showed some of the smallest clonal expansion.

Notes on this clone: Antigen specificity is unknown.

J lost 7 bases, V lost 5 bases, and 11 bases had no gene match. The CDR3 length is 14 residues. Germline V gene lookup returns CDR1 SQVTM and CDR2 ANQGSEA. Sequencing was performed with immunoSEQ multiplex PCR; in TCRdb, only in-frame clones are kept and a portion is missing. The sample yields roughly 92,000 clones, under 85% seen once. This material consisted of CD4+ or CD8+ T cells sorted from blood, taken in a trial of the OX40 agonist ivuxolimab. The chain recombines TRBV29-1 with TRBJ2-1; 7 positions agree with TRBD1. The TCR sequence derives from an adult with an advanced solid tumor such as melanoma, head and neck, liver or kidney cancer. Here the CDR3 DNA reads TGCAGCGTTTCTCACGCACAGGGGTGGAATGAGCAGTTCTTC. The encoded protein is CSVSHAQGWNEQFF.